This T cell receptor (beta chain) was observed in a study of beta chain features in type 1 diabetes. General study findings and limits: In every one of the four CD4+ subsets, TCRB CDR3s were moderately but significantly shorter in Type 1 diabetes patients. Among type 1 diabetes patients, VDJ junctions had fewer insertions and more deletions.

Germline loops: CDR1 SGHDT, CDR2 YYEEEE. With 4 bases removed from V and 7 bases from J, the gap between germline ends came to 9 bases. The CDR3 sequence is 12 residues long. As every portion of the isolated RNA was reverse transcribed, the sequencing read expressed TCRB transcripts. Some clones are missing from TCRdb's copy, which holds only in-frame ones; the method was immunoSEQ multiplex PCR. The table records 600,000 to 750,000 clones, around 11% of them present only once. On this clone: The target antigen is unknown.

This clonotype originated in a man in his thirties or forties with type 1 diabetes. The V gene is TRBV5-6, the J gene TRBJ2-1, with D unclear. The sample was naive CD4+ T cells from blood. The DNA of the CDR3 is TGTGCCAGCAGCCGGACGTGGAATGAGCAGTTCTTC. It translates to CASSRTWNEQFF.